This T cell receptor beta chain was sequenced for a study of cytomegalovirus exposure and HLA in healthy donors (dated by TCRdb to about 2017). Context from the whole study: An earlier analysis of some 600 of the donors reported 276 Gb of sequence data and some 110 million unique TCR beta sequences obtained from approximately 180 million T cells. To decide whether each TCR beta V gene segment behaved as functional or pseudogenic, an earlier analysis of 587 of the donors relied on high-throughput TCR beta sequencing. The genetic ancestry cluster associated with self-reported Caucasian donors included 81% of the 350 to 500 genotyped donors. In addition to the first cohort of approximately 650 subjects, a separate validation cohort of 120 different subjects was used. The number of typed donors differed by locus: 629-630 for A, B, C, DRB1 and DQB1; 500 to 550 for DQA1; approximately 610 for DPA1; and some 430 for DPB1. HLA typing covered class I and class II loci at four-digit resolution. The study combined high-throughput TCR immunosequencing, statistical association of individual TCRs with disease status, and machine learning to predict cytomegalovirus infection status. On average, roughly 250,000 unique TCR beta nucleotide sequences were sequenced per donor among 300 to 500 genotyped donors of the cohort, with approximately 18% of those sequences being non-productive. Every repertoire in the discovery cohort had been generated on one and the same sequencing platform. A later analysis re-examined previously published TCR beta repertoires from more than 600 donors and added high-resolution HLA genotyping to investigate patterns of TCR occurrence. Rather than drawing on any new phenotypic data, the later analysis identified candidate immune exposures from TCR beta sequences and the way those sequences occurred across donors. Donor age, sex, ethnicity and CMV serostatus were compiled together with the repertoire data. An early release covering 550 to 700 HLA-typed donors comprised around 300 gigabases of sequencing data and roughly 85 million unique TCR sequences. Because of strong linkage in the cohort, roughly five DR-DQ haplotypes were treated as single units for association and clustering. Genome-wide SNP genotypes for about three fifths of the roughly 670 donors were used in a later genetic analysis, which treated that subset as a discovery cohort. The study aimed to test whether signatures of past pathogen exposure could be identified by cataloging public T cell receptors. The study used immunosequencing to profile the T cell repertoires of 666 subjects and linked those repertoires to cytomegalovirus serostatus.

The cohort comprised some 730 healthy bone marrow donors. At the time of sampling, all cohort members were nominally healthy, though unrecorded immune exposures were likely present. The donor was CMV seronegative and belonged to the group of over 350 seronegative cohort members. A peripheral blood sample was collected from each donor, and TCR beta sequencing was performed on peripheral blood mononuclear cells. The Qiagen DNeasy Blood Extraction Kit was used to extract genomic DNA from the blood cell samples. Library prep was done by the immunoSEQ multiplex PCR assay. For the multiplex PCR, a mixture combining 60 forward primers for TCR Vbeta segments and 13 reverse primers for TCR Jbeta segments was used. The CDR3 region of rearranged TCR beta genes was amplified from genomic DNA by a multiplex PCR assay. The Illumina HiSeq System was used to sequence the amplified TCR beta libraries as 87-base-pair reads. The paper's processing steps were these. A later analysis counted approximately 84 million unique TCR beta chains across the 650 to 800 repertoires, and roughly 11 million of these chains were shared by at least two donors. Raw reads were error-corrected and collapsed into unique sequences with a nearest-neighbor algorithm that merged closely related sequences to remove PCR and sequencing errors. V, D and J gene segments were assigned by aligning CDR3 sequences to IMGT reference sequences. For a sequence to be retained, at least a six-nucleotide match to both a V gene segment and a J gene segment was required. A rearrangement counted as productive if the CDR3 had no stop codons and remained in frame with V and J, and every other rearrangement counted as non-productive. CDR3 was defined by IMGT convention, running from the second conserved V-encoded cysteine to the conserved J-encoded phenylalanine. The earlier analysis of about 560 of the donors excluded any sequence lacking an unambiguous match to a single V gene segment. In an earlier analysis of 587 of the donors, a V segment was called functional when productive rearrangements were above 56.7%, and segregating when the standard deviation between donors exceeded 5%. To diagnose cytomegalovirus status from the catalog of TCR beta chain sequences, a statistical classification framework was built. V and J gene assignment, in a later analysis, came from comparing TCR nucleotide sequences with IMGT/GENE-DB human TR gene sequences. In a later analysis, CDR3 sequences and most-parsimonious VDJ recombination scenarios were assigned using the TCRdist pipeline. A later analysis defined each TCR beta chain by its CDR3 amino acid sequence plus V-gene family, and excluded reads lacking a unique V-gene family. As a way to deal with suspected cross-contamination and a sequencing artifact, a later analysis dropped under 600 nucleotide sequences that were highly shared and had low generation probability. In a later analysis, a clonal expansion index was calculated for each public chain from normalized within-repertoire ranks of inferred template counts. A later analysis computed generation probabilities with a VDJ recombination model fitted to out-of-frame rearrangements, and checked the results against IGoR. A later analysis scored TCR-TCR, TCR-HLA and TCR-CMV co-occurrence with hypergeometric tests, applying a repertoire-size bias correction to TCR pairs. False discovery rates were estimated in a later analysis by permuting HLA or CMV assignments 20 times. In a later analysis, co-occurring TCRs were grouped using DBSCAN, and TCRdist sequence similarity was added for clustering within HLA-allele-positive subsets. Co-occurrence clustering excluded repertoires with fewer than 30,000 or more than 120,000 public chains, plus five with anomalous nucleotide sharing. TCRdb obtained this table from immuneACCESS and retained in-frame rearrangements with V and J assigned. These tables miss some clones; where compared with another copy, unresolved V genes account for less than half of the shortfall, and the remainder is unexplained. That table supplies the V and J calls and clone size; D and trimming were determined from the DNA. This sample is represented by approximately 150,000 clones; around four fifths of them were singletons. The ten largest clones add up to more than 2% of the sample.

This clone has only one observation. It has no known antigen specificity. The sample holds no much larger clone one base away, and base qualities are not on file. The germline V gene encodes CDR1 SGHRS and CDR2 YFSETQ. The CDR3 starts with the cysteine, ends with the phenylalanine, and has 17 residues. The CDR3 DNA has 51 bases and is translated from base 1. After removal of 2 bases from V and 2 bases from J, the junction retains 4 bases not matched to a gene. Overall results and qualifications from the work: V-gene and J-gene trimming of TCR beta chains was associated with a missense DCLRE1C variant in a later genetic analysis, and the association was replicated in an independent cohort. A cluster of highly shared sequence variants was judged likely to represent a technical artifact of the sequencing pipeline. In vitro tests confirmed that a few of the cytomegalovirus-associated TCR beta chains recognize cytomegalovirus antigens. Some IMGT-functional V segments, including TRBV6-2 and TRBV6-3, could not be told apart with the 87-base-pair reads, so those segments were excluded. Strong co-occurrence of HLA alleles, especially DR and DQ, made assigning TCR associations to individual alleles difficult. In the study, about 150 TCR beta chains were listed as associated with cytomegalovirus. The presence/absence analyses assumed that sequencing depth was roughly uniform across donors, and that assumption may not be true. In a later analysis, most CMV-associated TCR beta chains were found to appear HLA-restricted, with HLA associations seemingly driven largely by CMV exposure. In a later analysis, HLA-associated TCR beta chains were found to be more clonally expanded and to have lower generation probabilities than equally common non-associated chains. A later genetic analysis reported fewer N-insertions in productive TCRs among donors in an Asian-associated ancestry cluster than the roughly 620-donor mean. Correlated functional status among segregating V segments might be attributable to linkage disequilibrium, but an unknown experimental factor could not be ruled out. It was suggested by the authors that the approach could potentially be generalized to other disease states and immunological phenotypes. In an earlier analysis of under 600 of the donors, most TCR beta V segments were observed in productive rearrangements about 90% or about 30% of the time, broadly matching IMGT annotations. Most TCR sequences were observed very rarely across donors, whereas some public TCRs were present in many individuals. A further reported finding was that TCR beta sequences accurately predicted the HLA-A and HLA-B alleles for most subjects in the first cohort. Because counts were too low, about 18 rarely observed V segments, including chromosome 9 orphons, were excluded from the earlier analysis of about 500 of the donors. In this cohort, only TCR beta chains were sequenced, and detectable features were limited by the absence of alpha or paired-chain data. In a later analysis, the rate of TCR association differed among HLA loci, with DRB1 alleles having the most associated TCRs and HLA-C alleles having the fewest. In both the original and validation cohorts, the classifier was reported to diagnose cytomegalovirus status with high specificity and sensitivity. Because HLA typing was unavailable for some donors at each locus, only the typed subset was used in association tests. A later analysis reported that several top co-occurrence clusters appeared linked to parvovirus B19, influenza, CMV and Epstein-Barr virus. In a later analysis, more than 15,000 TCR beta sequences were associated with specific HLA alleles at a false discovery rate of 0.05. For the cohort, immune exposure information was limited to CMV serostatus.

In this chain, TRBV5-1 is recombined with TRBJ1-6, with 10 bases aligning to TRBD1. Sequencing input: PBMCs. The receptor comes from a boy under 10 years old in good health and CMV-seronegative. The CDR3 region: CASSFGQGEAYNSPLHF. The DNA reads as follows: TGCGCCAGCAGCTTTGGACAGGGGGAGGCCTATAATTCACCCCTCCACTTT.